Given below is one T cell receptor (beta chain) in context. TCRdb's copy holds only in-frame clones and misses some; the assay was immunoSEQ multiplex PCR. The sample lists roughly 34,000 clones, around 84% occurring once. Between the trimmed V and J ends, which lost 0 bases and 7 bases, there was a span of 10 bases. Germline CDR1 GTSNPN, CDR2 SVGIG (reference sequence). The CDR3 totals 13 residues. These data are taken from a study of T cells in localized non-small cell lung cancer. Source: peripheral blood, taken before any cancer treatment. V usage is TRBV30 and J usage is TRBJ2-1; TRBD1 or TRBD2 may be the D gene (5 bases each). This clonotype was obtained from a male donor aged 60 or over with stage III lung adenocarcinoma. Here the CDR3 reads CAWSVRWGNEQFF. The DNA of the CDR3 is TGTGCCTGGAGTGTACGATGGGGGAATGAGCAGTTCTTC.